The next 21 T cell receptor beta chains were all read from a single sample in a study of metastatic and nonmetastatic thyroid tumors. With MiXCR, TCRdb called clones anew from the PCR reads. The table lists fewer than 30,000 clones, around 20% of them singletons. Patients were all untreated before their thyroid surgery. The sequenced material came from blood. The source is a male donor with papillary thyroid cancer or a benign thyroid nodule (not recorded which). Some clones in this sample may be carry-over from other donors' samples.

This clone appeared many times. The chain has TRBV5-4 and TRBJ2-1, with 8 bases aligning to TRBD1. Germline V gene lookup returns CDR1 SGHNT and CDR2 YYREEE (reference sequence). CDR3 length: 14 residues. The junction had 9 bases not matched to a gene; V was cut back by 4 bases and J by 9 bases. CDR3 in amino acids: CASSRWTGFIEQFF. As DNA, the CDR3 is TGTGCCAGCAGCCGCTGGACAGGGTTCATTGAGCAGTTCTTC.

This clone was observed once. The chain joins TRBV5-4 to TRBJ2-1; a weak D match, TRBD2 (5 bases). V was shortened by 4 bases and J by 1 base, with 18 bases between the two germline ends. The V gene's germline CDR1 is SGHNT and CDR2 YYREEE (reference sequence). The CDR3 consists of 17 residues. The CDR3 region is CASSVSGNYYSYNEQFF. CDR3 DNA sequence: TGTGCCAGCAGCGTGTCCGGGAACTACTATTCCTACAATGAGCAGTTCTTC. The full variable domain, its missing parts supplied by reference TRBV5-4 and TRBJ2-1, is ETGVTQSPTHLIKTRGQQVTLRCSSQSGHNTVSWYQQALGQGPQFIFQYYREEENGRGNFPPRFSGLQFPNYSSELNVNALELDDSALYLCASSVSGNYYSYNEQFFGPGTRLTVL.

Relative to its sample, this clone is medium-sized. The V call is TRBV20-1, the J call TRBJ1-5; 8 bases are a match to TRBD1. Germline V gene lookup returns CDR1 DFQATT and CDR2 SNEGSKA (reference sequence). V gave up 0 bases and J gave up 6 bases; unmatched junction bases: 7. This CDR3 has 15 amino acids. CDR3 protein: CSAREGQGEAQPQHF. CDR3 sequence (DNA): TGCAGTGCTAGAGAAGGACAGGGTGAGGCTCAGCCCCAGCATTTT.

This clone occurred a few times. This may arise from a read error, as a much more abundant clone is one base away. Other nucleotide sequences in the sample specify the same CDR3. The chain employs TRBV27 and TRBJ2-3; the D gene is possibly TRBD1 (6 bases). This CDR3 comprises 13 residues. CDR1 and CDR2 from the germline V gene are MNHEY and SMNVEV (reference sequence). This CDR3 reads CASKLGAGDTQYF. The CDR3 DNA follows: TGTGCTAGCAAATTGGGGGCGGGAGATACGCAGTATTTT.

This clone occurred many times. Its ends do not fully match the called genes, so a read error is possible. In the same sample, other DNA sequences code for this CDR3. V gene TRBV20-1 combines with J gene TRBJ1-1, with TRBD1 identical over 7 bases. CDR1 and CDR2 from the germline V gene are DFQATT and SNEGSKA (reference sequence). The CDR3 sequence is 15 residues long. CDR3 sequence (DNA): TGCAGTGCTAGAGATATCGACAGGGCAGGCACTGAAGCCTTCTTT. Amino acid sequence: CSARDIDRAGTEAFF.

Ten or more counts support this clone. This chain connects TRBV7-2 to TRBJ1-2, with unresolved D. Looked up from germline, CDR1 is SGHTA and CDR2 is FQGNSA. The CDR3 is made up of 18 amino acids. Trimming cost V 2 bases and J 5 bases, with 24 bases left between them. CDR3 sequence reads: CASSLSGGLAQNRYGYTF. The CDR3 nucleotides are TGTGCCAGCAGCTTATCCGGAGGTCTTGCACAGAACCGTTATGGCTACACCTTC.

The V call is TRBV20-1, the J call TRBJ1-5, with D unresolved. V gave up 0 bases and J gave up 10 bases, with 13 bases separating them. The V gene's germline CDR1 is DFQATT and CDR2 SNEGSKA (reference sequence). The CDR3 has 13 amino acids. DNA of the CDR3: TGCAGTGCTAGAGATAGTTTCGCTCAACCCCAGCATTTT. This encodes CSARDSFAQPQHF.

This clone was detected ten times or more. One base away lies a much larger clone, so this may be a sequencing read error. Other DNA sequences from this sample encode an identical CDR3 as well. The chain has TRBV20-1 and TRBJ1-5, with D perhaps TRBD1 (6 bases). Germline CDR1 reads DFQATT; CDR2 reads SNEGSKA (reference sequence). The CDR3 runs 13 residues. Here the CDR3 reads CSARTGLGQPQHF. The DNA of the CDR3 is TGCAGCGCTAGAACAGGGTTGGGACAGCCCCAGCATTTT.

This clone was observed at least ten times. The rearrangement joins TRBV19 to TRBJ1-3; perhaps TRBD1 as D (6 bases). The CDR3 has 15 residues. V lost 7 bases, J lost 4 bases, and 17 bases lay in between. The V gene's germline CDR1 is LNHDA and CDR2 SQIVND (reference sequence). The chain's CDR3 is CASKVSRTAGNTIYF. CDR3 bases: TGTGCCAGTAAAGTCTCGAGGACAGCCGGAAACACCATATATTTT.

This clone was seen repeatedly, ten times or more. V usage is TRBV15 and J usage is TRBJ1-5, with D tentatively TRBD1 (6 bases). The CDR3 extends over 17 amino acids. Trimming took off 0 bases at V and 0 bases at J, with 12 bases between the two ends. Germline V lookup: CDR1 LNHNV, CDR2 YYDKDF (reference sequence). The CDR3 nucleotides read TGTGCCACCAGCAGAGATTGGGCAGGGGATAGCAATCAGCCCCAGCATTTT. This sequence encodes CATSRDWAGDSNQPQHF. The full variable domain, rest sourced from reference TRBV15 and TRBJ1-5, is DAMVIQNPRYQVTQFGKPVTLSCSQTLNHNVMYWYQQKSSQAPKLLFHYYDKDFNNEADTPDNFQSRRPNTSFCFLDIRSPGLGDTAMYLCATSRDWAGDSNQPQHFGDGTRLSIL.

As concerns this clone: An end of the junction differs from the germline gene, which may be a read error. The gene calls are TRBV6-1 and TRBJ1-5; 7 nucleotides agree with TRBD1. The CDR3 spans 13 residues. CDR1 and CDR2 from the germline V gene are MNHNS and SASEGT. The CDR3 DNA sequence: TGTGTCAGCCGACCAGGGGGGTTGCAGCCCCAGCATTTT. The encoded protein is CVSRPGGLQPQHF.

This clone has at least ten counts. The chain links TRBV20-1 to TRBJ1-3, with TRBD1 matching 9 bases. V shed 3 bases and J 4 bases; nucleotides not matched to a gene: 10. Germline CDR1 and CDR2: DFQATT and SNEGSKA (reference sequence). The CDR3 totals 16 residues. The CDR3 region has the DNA TGCAGTGCTAGCCCAACAGGGGGCTCGACGGGAAACACCATATATTTT. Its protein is CSASPTGGSTGNTIYF.

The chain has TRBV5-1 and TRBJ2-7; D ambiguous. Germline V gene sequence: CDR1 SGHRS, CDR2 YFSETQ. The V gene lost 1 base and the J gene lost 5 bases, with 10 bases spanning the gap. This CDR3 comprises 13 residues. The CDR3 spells CASSLRSPNEQYF. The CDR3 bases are TGCGCCAGCAGCTTGCGGAGCCCCAACGAGCAGTACTTC. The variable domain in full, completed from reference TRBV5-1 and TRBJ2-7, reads KAGVTQTPRYLIKTRGQQVTLSCSPISGHRSVSWYQQTPGQGLQFLFEYFSETQRNKGNFPGRFSGRQFSNSRSEMNVSTLELGDSALYLCASSLRSPNEQYFGPGTRLTVT.

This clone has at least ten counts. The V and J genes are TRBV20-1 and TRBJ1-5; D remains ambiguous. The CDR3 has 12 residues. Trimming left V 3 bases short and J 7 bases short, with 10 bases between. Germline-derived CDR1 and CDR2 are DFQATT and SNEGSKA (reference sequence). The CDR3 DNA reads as TGCAGTGCTAGCCCGGACTTGCAGCCCCAGCATTTT. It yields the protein CSASPDLQPQHF.

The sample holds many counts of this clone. DNA for the CDR3: TGCAGTGCTAGAGACCGGACAGCCGGTTACAATGAGCAGTTCTTC. It translates to CSARDRTAGYNEQFF. The chain uses TRBV20-1 and TRBJ2-1, with D maybe TRBD1 (6 bases). Deletions cut 0 bases from V and 4 bases from J, with 13 bases between. The CDR3 has 15 residues. Germline CDR1 is DFQATT and CDR2 is SNEGSKA (reference sequence).

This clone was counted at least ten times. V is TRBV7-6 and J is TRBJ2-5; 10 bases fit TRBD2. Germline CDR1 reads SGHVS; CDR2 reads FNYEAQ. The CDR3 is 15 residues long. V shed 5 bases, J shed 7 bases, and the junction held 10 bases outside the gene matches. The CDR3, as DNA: TGTGCCAGCAGCCAGGGGCTAGCGGGAGCTGGGACCCAGTACTTC. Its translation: CASSQGLAGAGTQYF.

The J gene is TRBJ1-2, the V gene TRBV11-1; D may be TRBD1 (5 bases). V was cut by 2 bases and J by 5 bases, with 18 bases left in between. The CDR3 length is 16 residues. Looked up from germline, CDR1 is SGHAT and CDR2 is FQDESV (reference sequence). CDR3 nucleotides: TGTGCCAGCAGCTTACGTTATGGTGTACGGACATATGGCTACACCTTC. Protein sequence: CASSLRYGVRTYGYTF.

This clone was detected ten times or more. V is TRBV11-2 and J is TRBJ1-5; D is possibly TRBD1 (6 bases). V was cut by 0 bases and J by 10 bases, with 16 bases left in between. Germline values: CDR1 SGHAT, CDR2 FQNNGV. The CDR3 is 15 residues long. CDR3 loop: CASSLDRTASVPQHF. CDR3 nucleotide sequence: TGTGCCAGCAGCTTAGATAGGACAGCATCTGTCCCCCAGCATTTT.

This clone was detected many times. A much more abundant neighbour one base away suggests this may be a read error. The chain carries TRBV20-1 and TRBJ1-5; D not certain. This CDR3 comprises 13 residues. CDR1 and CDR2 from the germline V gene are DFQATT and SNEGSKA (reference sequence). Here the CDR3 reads CSARSPSNQSQHF. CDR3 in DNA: TGCAGTGCTAGGTCTCCTAGCAATCAGTCCCAGCATTTT.

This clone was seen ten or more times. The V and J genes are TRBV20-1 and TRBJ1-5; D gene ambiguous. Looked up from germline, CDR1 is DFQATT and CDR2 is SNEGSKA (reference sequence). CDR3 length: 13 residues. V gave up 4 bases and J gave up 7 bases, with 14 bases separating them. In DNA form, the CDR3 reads TGCAGTGCTAAACTCGGACCTTCGCAGCCCCAGCATTTT. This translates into CSAKLGPSQPQHF.

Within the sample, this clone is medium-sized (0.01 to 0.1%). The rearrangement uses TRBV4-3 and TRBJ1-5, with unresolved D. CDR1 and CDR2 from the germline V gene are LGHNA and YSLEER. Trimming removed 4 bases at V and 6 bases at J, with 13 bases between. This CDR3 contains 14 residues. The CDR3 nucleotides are TGCGCCAGCAGCCGCTATGTCGGAGGTCAGCCCCAGCATTTT. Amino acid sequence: CASSRYVGGQPQHF.